A selection of T cell receptor beta chains follows, all from one sample in a study of cytomegalovirus exposure and HLA in healthy donors. The repertoire was sequenced with immunoSEQ multiplex PCR; TCRdb's copy has only in-frame clones and lacks some. The sample has some 84,000 clones; around three fifths are singletons. The sequenced sample was PBMCs. The receptors were sampled from a woman aged 40-49 years in good health and CMV-seropositive. Both conserved end residues are part of each CDR3. The D gene is left open where the match is weak. The size of a clone is reported for some rows only, either as once, few or many, or as a class for expanded clones.

d_call,clone_size,v_call,j_call,cdr3_nt,cdr3_aa
NA,NA,TRBV7-2,TRBJ2-1,TGTGCCAGCAGCTCCCGTGGCGGATACAATGAGCAGTTCTTC,CASSSRGGYNEQFF
NA,NA,TRBV5-1,TRBJ2-3,TGCGCCAGCAGCTGGGGACCTAGCGAAGATACGCAGTATTTT,CASSWGPSEDTQYF
TRBD1,NA,TRBV5-6,TRBJ1-2,TGTGCCAGCAGCTCCGGGACAGGGGGCGCCTATGGCTACACCTTC,CASSSGTGGAYGYTF
NA,once,TRBV9,TRBJ2-1,TGTGCCAGCAGCGCGAAAGAGCGGCAGTGGGATGAGCAGTTCTTC,CASSAKERQWDEQFF
NA,few,TRBV4-1,TRBJ2-7,TGCGCCAGCAGCCAAGGGGGAGGCGGATACGAGCAGTACTTC,CASSQGGGGYEQYF
NA,NA,TRBV19,TRBJ2-5,TGTGCCAGTAGTCGACAGGACGAAGAGACCCAGTACTTC,CASSRQDEETQYF
TRBD2,NA,TRBV6-5,TRBJ2-7,TGTGCCAGCAGTTACTCGAAGGCTAGCGGGAACCACGAGCAGTACTTC,CASSYSKASGNHEQYF
NA,NA,TRBV27,TRBJ1-1,TGTGCCAGCAGCTTAATGGGAGGTGTCGTGTACACTGAAGCTTTCTTT,CASSLMGGVVYTEAFF
TRBD1,NA,TRBV7-8,TRBJ1-5,TGTGCCAGCAGCCCGGACAGGGGGAGGTTTGATCAGCCCCAGCATTTT,CASSPDRGRFDQPQHF
NA,few,TRBV28,TRBJ2-7,TGTGCCAGCAGTCCTCTCGTGTGGACAGACCCTAGGGAGCAGTACTTC,CASSPLVWTDPREQYF
TRBD1,few,TRBV28,TRBJ1-5,TGTGCCACCGGCGGACAGGGGGGCAATCAGCCCCAGCATTTT,CATGGQGGNQPQHF
NA,NA,TRBV7-2,TRBJ2-7,TGTGCCAGCAGCCAAGGAGGGACCGAGCAGTACTTC,CASSQGGTEQYF
TRBD1,NA,TRBV7-9,TRBJ2-5,TGTGCCAGCAGCCCACAGGGGATGGGAGAGACCCAGTACTTC,CASSPQGMGETQYF